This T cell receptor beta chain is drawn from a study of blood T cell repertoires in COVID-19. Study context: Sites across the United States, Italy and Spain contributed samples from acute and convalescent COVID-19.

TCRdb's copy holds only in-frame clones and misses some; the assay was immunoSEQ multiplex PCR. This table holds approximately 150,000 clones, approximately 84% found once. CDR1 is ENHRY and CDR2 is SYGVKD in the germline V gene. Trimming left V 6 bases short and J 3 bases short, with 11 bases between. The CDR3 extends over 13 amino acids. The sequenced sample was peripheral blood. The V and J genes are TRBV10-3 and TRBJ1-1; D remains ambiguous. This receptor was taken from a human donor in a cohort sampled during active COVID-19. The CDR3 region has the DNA TGTGCCATCAGCGGTAGCGGAGACACTGAAGCTTTCTTT. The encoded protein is CAISGSGDTEAFF.